The clone carrying this T cell receptor (beta chain) was recorded a few times. Each CDR3 protein gets one entry after TCRdb re-called the 5' RACE reads with MiXCR. The data contain about 730,000 distinct CDR3 sequences, approximately 21% of them singletons. The CDR3 covers 17 residues. Trimming cost V 2 bases and J 5 bases, with 19 bases left between them. Germline lookup yields CDR1 SGHTA and CDR2 FQGNSA. The record originates from a study of identical twins. The same sample was also studied in work on T cells expressing NK-cell markers. That report adds: Out of eight donors sequenced, seven tested HCMV-seropositive and the remaining one seronegative. Of the CD8+ T cells in six donors, about 1.0-7.0% belonged to dominant NKG2C+ clonotypes.

This clonotype was sampled from a woman aged 18-30 years in good health. The source material was PBMCs. The chain combines TRBV7-2 with TRBJ2-1; no reliable D call. The CDR3 nucleotides read TGTGCCAGCAGCTTAAGAGACAATTGGTATGGCGACAATGAGCAGTTCTTC. Its translation: CASSLRDNWYGDNEQFF.